The next 2 T cell receptor beta chains were all read from a single sample in a study of blood T cell repertoires in COVID-19. Repertoires were generated with immunoSEQ multiplex PCR, while TCRdb's copy carries only in-frame clones and drops some. The table records 100,000 to 150,000 clones, 85% of them present only once. Sequencing was done on a sample of peripheral blood. These receptors came from a man older than 75 with active or convalescent COVID-19.

V is TRBV4-1 and J is TRBJ2-3, with 9 bases fitting TRBD2. J gave up 6 bases and V 0 bases, and 10 bases lay outside the gene matches. Germline CDR1 MGHRA, CDR2 YSYEKL. The CDR3 covers 17 residues. This CDR3 is CASSQDRAGGPSDTQYF. Written as DNA, the CDR3 is TGCGCCAGCAGCCAAGATCGGGCGGGGGGGCCATCGGATACGCAGTATTTT.

The chain links TRBV6-6 to TRBJ1-2; unclear D gene. Trimming took 1 base from V and 3 from J, leaving 12 bases between them. There are 15 residues in the CDR3. Germline CDR1 MNHNY, CDR2 SVGAGI (reference sequence). CDR3 nucleotides: TGTGCCAGCAGTTACTTTCCTGGGCCCTACTATGGCTACACCTTC. Translating it yields CASSYFPGPYYGYTF.